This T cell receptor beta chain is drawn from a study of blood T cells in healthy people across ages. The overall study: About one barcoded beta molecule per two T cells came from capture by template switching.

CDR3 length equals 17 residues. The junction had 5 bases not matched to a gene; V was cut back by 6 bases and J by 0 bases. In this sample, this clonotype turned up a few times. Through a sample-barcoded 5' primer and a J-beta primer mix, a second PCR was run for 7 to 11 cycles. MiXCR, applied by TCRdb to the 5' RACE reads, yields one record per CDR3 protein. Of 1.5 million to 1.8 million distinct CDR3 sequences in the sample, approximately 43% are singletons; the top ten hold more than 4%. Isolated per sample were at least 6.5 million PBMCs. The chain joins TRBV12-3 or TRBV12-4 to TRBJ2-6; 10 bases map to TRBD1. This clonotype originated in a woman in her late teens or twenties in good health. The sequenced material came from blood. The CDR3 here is CASSRTGGLSGANVLTF. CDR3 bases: TGTGCCAGCAGCCGGACAGGGGGACTCTCTGGGGCCAACGTCCTGACTTTC.